These 10 T cell receptor beta chains were sequenced from one sample in a study of cytomegalovirus exposure and HLA in healthy donors. The PCR had 60 Vbeta and 13 Jbeta primers. The assay was immunoSEQ multiplex PCR, and TCRdb's table has in-frame clones only and misses some. The table includes some 110,000 clones, more than 60% detected once. The sequenced sample was PBMCs. These receptors all stem from a man aged 25 to 40 in good health and CMV-seronegative.

The CDR3 bases are TGTGCCAGCAGCCCGACCCGGGGGAGCTCCTACAATGAGCAGTTCTTC. Its protein is CASSPTRGSSYNEQFF. The J gene is TRBJ2-1, the V gene TRBV11-2; the D gene is possibly TRBD2 (6 bases). V was cut by 5 bases and J by 0 bases, with 14 bases left in between. CDR1 is SGHAT and CDR2 is FQNNGV in the germline V gene. This CDR3 has 16 amino acids.

V and J are TRBV28 and TRBJ2-5, with D tentatively TRBD1 (6 bases). The CDR3 contains 13 residues. V shed 6 bases and J shed 5 bases, with 13 bases lying between them. CDR1 is MDHEN, CDR2 SYDVKM, per germline. CDR3 protein: CASSRPGVETQYF. CDR3 in DNA: TGTGCCAGCAGCCGCCCAGGGGTGGAGACCCAGTACTTC.

The chain couples TRBV9 to TRBJ2-7, with D possibly being TRBD2 (6 bases). V lost 4 bases and J lost 12, with 20 bases in between. Per the germline V gene, CDR1 is SGDLS and CDR2 is YYNGEE. The CDR3 has 13 amino acids. As DNA, the CDR3 is TGTGCCAGCAGCCCAGAGGGTGGGGCTAGCGCGTACTTC. Translated, it gives CASSPEGGASAYF.

V usage is TRBV29-1 and J usage is TRBJ1-2; 8 bases match TRBD1. The CDR3 totals 13 residues. With V trimmed by 7 bases and J by 3 bases, 7 bases remained unmatched. CDR1 is SQVTM, CDR2 ANQGSEA, per germline. This CDR3 reads CSARTGTDYGYTF. Here the CDR3 DNA reads TGCAGCGCTAGGACAGGGACAGACTATGGCTACACCTTC.

The chain couples TRBV6-1 to TRBJ2-4; TRBD1 agrees at 11 bases. The CDR3 length is 14 residues. Trimming removed 4 bases from V and 7 bases from J; junction bases left unmatched: 3. Germline V gene data show CDR1 as MNHNS and CDR2 as SASEGT. The CDR3 region has the DNA TGTGCCAGCAGTGGGACAGGGGGCGTTAACATTCAGTACTTC. Protein product: CASSGTGGVNIQYF.

The rearrangement links TRBV5-6 to TRBJ1-1; 11 positions agree with TRBD1. Germline CDR1 is SGHDT and CDR2 is YYEEEE. V was clipped by 4 bases and J by 4 bases; unmatched bases: 6. The CDR3 sequence is 15 residues long. CDR3 bases: TGTGCCAGCAGCCTCCGGACAGGGGGCCCCACTGAAGCTTTCTTT. Translating gives CASSLRTGGPTEAFF.

The rearrangement uses TRBV5-6 and TRBJ1-2, with a possible D match to TRBD1 (6 bases). The V gene's germline CDR1 is SGHDT and CDR2 YYEEEE. CDR3 length equals 14 residues. Trimming stripped 4 bases from V and 5 bases from J, with 15 bases between. The CDR3 DNA reads as TGTGCCAGCAGCCCTGGACAGAATGTTTATGGCTACACCTTC. Translation gives CASSPGQNVYGYTF.

The genes are TRBV28 and TRBJ2-5; perhaps TRBD1 as D (6 bases). The end of the DNA aligns better with TRBJ2-7, so the J call may be wrong. The CDR3 consists of 15 residues. Germline CDR1 and CDR2: MDHEN and SYDVKM. The CDR3 loop is CASSFLRGGRYEQYF. The CDR3 bases are TGTGCCAGCAGTTTTCTGAGAGGGGGACGCTACGAGCAGTACTTC.

The gene calls are TRBV10-3 and TRBJ2-1, with D possibly matching TRBD1 (5 bases). The germline V gene has CDR1 ENHRY and CDR2 SYGVKD. The CDR3 runs 14 residues. Trimming pared 10 bases from V and 0 bases from J, leaving 13 bases between. Written as DNA, the CDR3 is TGTGCCACAAGACAGATGACCTCCTACAATGAGCAGTTCTTC. It specifies CATRQMTSYNEQFF.

J is TRBJ2-7 and V is TRBV9, with 11 positions matching TRBD1. Germline CDR1 is SGDLS and CDR2 is YYNGEE. V trimming: 2 bases; J trimming: 5 bases; junction bases outside the gene matches: 6. This CDR3 contains 15 residues. As DNA, the CDR3 is TGTGCCAGCAGCGTTGCCGGACAGGGGGCGCACGAGCAGTACTTC. Translation: CASSVAGQGAHEQYF.